Given below is one T cell receptor beta chain in context. Its antigen is not known. This entry belongs to a study of T cells after yellow fever vaccination. The wider study: It was SMART-Seq v4 Ultra Low Input that prepared the fractions with low cell numbers. General study findings and limits: The secondary response was weaker, and its peak arrived faster, on day 5 versus 15.

Generation of TCR cDNA used 5'RACE template switching (which added a universal primer site and UMIs). In TCRdb, the 5' RACE reads were re-called with MiXCR into one record per CDR3 protein. The sample consists of around 250,000 distinct CDR3 sequences, roughly 7.2% of them appearing once. Trimming took off 3 bases at V and 5 bases at J, with 20 bases between the two ends. The CDR3 is made up of 17 amino acids. Looked up from germline, CDR1 is SGHTS and CDR2 is YDEGEE. The chain uses TRBV5-8 and TRBJ2-2; TRBD2 might be the D (5 bases). This clonotype originated in a man aged 25 to 40 who received the YFV17D yellow fever vaccine. Sequencing was performed on CD4+ T cells sorted from PBMCs, taken 15 days after the yellow fever booster vaccination. The CDR3 spells CASSSRKRGPGTGELFF. The CDR3 DNA sequence: TGTGCCAGCAGCTCTCGAAAGAGAGGGCCGGGGACCGGGGAGCTGTTTTTT.